The 12 T cell receptor beta chains in this list originate from one sample, sequenced in a study of liver allograft versus peripheral blood T cells. Overall study context: Transplanted livers held T cell receptor repertoires, and these were compared with repertoires in recipients' peripheral blood.

Via MiXCR, TCRdb re-called the reads, giving one row per CDR3 protein. The table shows about 8,000 distinct CDR3 sequences, with roughly 20% occurring only once. These receptors were taken from a human patient who had a liver transplant. The graft donor may account for some of the T cells.

This clonotype was counted many times. The chain has TRBV30 and TRBJ1-5, with D possibly being TRBD1 (6 bases). The CDR3 length is 13 residues. Germline-derived CDR1 and CDR2 are GTSNPN and SVGIG (reference sequence). Between the trimmed V and J ends, which lost 2 bases and 6 bases, there was a span of 11 bases. The CDR3 is CAWSPDRGQPQHF. The CDR3 nucleotides are TGTGCCTGGAGTCCGGACAGAGGTCAGCCCCAGCATTTT.

J is TRBJ2-3 and V is TRBV14; possible D gene TRBD2, 6 bases. The CDR3 spans 16 residues. Trimming took 3 bases from V and 7 from J, leaving 20 bases between them. Germline V gene sequence: CDR1 SGHDN, CDR2 FVKESK. The chain's CDR3 is CASSQRGLARVYTQYF. CDR3 in DNA: TGTGCCAGCAGCCAGAGAGGGCTAGCGAGGGTGTATACGCAGTATTTT. Complete variable domain (other parts from reference TRBV14 and TRBJ2-3): EAGVTQFPSHSVIEKGQTVTLRCDPISGHDNLYWYRRVMGKEIKFLLHFVKESKQDESGMPNNRFLAERTGGTYSTLKVQPAELEDSGVYFCASSQRGLARVYTQYFGPGTRLTVL.

By its share, this clonotype is medium-sized (0.01 to 0.1%). V and J are TRBV10-3 and TRBJ1-1; no definite D call. The CDR3 runs 15 residues. The germline V gene has CDR1 ENHRY and CDR2 SYGVKD. V lost 6 bases and J lost 0, with 14 bases in between. The chain's CDR3 is CAISDHSNVNTEAFF. CDR3 DNA: TGTGCCATCAGCGACCACTCGAACGTGAACACTGAAGCTTTCTTT.

This clonotype is deemed medium-sized. The V gene is TRBV19, the J gene TRBJ1-4; D unresolved. V gave up 5 bases and J gave up 0 bases, with 10 bases separating them. CDR1 and CDR2 (germline): LNHDA, SQIVND (reference sequence). The CDR3 totals 15 residues. The CDR3 spells CASSPHSATNEKLFF. The CDR3 DNA sequence: TGTGCCAGTAGTCCCCACAGTGCAACTAATGAAAAACTGTTTTTT.

Comments on this clonotype: A far larger clone is off by one base, so a read error is likely. The chain recombines TRBV10-3 with TRBJ1-6; D ambiguous. The CDR3 has 16 residues. Trimming removed 5 bases at V and 7 bases at J, with 18 bases between. Germline CDR1 is ENHRY and CDR2 is SYGVKD. Here the CDR3 reads CAISYDLSRENSPLHF. The CDR3 DNA is TGTGCCATCAGTTACGATCTGTCACGGGAAAATTCACCCCTCCACTTT.

This clonotype is judged medium-sized (0.01 to 0.1%). V is TRBV18 and J is TRBJ1-1, with D uncertain. CDR1 and CDR2 (germline): KGHSH, LQKENI. The CDR3 length is 13 residues. Trimming shortened V by 3 bases and J by 0 bases, and 5 bases separated the two germline ends. The chain's CDR3 is CASSPDVNTEAFF. CDR3 nucleotides: TGTGCCAGCTCACCGGACGTGAACACTGAAGCTTTCTTT.

This clonotype was recorded at least ten times. The J gene is TRBJ2-1, the V gene TRBV28; D not certain. CDR1 and CDR2 from the germline V gene are MDHEN and SYDVKM. Deletions cut 3 bases from V and 6 bases from J, with 12 bases between. The CDR3 contains 14 residues. The CDR3 DNA follows: TGTGCCAGCAGTTTGGTCCAGAGCTCCAATGAGCAGTTCTTC. This sequence encodes CASSLVQSSNEQFF. The whole variable domain, remainder taken from reference TRBV28 and TRBJ2-1, is DVKVTQSSRYLVKRTGEKVFLECVQDMDHENMFWYRQDPGLGLRLIYFSYDVKMKEKGDIPEGYSVSREKKERFSLILESASTNQTSMYLCASSLVQSSNEQFFGPGTRLTVL.

By share, this clonotype counts as medium-sized. The J gene is TRBJ2-2, the V gene TRBV20-1; 9 bases agree with TRBD2. V shed 3 bases, J shed 6 bases, and the junction held 8 bases outside the gene matches. Per germline, CDR1 DFQATT and CDR2 SNEGSKA (reference sequence). The CDR3 contains 15 residues. The CDR3 DNA reads as TGCAGTGCTAGGGTTAGCGGGAGCGGCCCCGGGGAGCTGTTTTTT. Translation gives CSARVSGSGPGELFF.

Ten or more counts support this clonotype. This chain connects TRBV28 to TRBJ2-1; no clear D. Germline V CDR1 and CDR2: MDHEN, SYDVKM. V lost 3 bases and J lost 5, with 11 bases in between. This CDR3 has 14 amino acids. The CDR3 is CASSFGDWNNEQFF. The DNA for the CDR3 is TGTGCCAGCAGTTTTGGGGATTGGAACAATGAGCAGTTCTTC.

J is TRBJ2-1 and V is TRBV7-9, with TRBD2 identical over 14 bases. CDR3 length: 17 residues. V trimming: 5 bases; J trimming: 7 bases; junction bases outside the gene matches: 10. Germline lookup yields CDR1 SEHNR and CDR2 FQNEAQ (reference sequence). The CDR3 spells CASSPWTSGGSRNEQFF. The CDR3 DNA reads as TGTGCCAGCAGCCCATGGACTAGCGGGGGGTCCAGGAATGAGCAGTTCTTC. Using reference TRBV7-9 and TRBJ2-1 for the parts outside the CDR3, the full variable domain is DTGVSQNPRHKITKRGQNVTFRCDPISEHNRLYWYRQTLGQGPEFLTYFQNEAQLEKSRLLSDRFSAERPKGSFSTLEIQRTEQGDSAMYLCASSPWTSGGSRNEQFFGPGTRLTVL.

This clonotype is labeled as medium-sized. The V gene is TRBV29-1, the J gene TRBJ1-2; D gene uncertain. The ends were cut back, 4 bases at V and 7 bases at J, with 7 bases in the middle. This CDR3 contains 10 residues. CDR1 is SQVTM and CDR2 is ANQGSEA in the germline V gene. The CDR3 sequence is CSVVASGYTF. CDR3 in DNA: TGCAGCGTTGTTGCGTCTGGCTACACCTTC.

The J gene is TRBJ2-7, the V gene TRBV15; perhaps TRBD2 as D (5 bases). Germline V gives CDR1 LNHNV, CDR2 YYDKDF (reference sequence). This CDR3 comprises 14 residues. Trimming pared 3 bases from V and 4 bases from J, leaving 13 bases between. The CDR3 DNA reads as TGTGCCACCAGCAGCTCCGCCCGGGGATACGAGCAGTACTTC. The encoded protein is CATSSSARGYEQYF.